This is a list of T cell receptor beta chains from one sample in a study of shared clonotypes between healthy human individuals. Measured with immunoSEQ multiplex PCR; TCRdb has only the in-frame clones, and not every one. The sample has some 900,000 clones; approximately 76% are singletons. The sample comprised memory CD4+ T cells sorted from blood. The receptors shown here come from a young man in good health. Each CDR3 is given with its conserved first and last residue. Fields, in order: V gene, D gene, clone size, J gene, CDR3 protein, CDR3 DNA. D genes are given only for firm matches. Clone sizes are given selectively: once, few, many, or a class where the clone is expanded.

v_call: TRBV7-9; d_call: -; clone_size: -; j_call: TRBJ2-5; cdr3_aa: CASSSRSPGRQETQYF; cdr3_nt: TGTGCCAGCAGCAGCCGTTCCCCGGGACGGCAAGAGACCCAGTACTTC
v_call: TRBV5-1; d_call: -; clone_size: -; j_call: TRBJ1-1; cdr3_aa: CASSSAGNTEAFF; cdr3_nt: TGCGCCAGCAGCTCGGCTGGGAACACTGAAGCTTTCTTT
v_call: TRBV6-5; d_call: TRBD1; clone_size: -; j_call: TRBJ2-2; cdr3_aa: CASRRTGGGGELFF; cdr3_nt: TGTGCCAGCAGGAGGACAGGGGGAGGCGGGGAGCTGTTTTTT
v_call: TRBV6-1; d_call: TRBD2; clone_size: -; j_call: TRBJ2-3; cdr3_aa: CASSESSGAGTDTQYF; cdr3_nt: TGTGCCAGCAGTGAAAGTAGCGGGGCGGGGACAGATACGCAGTATTTT
v_call: TRBV20-1; d_call: -; clone_size: many; j_call: TRBJ1-1; cdr3_aa: CSARFLTEAFF; cdr3_nt: TGCAGTGCCCGCTTTCTCACTGAAGCTTTCTTT
v_call: TRBV4-3; d_call: TRBD2; clone_size: once; j_call: TRBJ2-3; cdr3_aa: CASSQGSTSGTDTQYF; cdr3_nt: TGCGCCAGCAGCCAAGGTTCGACTAGCGGCACAGATACGCAGTATTTT
v_call: TRBV5-8; d_call: TRBD1; clone_size: -; j_call: TRBJ2-5; cdr3_aa: CASSWGTGVETQYF; cdr3_nt: TGTGCCAGCAGCTGGGGAACAGGGGTAGAGACCCAGTACTTC
v_call: TRBV29-1; d_call: -; clone_size: -; j_call: TRBJ1-1; cdr3_aa: CSVREGVGTEAFF; cdr3_nt: TGCAGCGTGCGGGAGGGCGTGGGCACTGAAGCTTTCTTT
v_call: TRBV5-1; d_call: -; clone_size: many; j_call: TRBJ2-7; cdr3_aa: CASSPLGNEQYF; cdr3_nt: TGCGCCAGCAGCCCCCTGGGGAACGAGCAGTACTTC
v_call: TRBV10-2; d_call: -; clone_size: -; j_call: TRBJ1-2; cdr3_aa: CASTPGDYGYTF; cdr3_nt: TGCGCCAGTACCCCGGGGGACTATGGCTACACCTTC
v_call: TRBV5-4; d_call: -; clone_size: -; j_call: TRBJ2-3; cdr3_aa: CASSRGGGGTFGGDTQYF; cdr3_nt: TGTGCCAGCAGCCGGGGGGGAGGGGGCACCTTTGGCGGAGATACGCAGTATTTT
v_call: TRBV28; d_call: TRBD1; clone_size: -; j_call: TRBJ1-2; cdr3_aa: CASSAQTGGHYGYTF; cdr3_nt: TGTGCCAGCAGTGCACAAACAGGGGGGCACTATGGCTACACCTTC
v_call: TRBV14; d_call: TRBD1; clone_size: -; j_call: TRBJ2-5; cdr3_aa: CASSQARQGSQETQYF; cdr3_nt: TGTGCCAGCAGCCAAGCCCGACAGGGGAGCCAAGAGACCCAGTACTTC
v_call: TRBV18; d_call: TRBD1; clone_size: -; j_call: TRBJ2-7; cdr3_aa: CASSSGQGSEQYF; cdr3_nt: TGTGCCAGCTCATCCGGACAGGGCTCCGAGCAGTACTTC
v_call: TRBV19; d_call: -; clone_size: many; j_call: TRBJ2-7; cdr3_aa: CASSIADGLAYEQYF; cdr3_nt: TGTGCCAGTAGTATAGCAGACGGGCTGGCCTACGAGCAGTACTTC
v_call: TRBV7-2; d_call: -; clone_size: -; j_call: TRBJ1-1; cdr3_aa: CASSPGGNTEAFF; cdr3_nt: TGTGCCAGCAGCCCGGGGGGGAACACTGAAGCTTTCTTT
v_call: TRBV5-1; d_call: TRBD2; clone_size: -; j_call: TRBJ2-5; cdr3_aa: CASSTGERGGVSETQYF; cdr3_nt: TGCGCCAGCAGCACTGGGGAACGGGGGGGCGTGAGCGAGACCCAGTACTTC
v_call: TRBV27; d_call: TRBD1; clone_size: -; j_call: TRBJ2-5; cdr3_aa: CASSGLGTGEETQYF; cdr3_nt: TGTGCCAGCAGCGGATTAGGCACAGGGGAAGAGACCCAGTACTTC
v_call: TRBV29-1; d_call: -; clone_size: -; j_call: TRBJ2-5; cdr3_aa: CSVEKSGLGETQYF; cdr3_nt: TGCAGCGTTGAAAAATCGGGGCTAGGGGAGACCCAGTACTTC
v_call: TRBV4-1; d_call: TRBD1; clone_size: once; j_call: TRBJ2-3; cdr3_aa: CASSPGGRGKTDTQYF; cdr3_nt: TGCGCCAGCAGCCCAGGGGGCAGGGGAAAGACAGATACGCAGTATTTT
v_call: TRBV5-1; d_call: -; clone_size: -; j_call: TRBJ1-6; cdr3_aa: CASSLGVQDNSPLHF; cdr3_nt: TGCGCCAGCAGCTTGGGGGTACAGGATAATTCACCCCTCCACTTT
v_call: TRBV6-1; d_call: -; clone_size: -; j_call: TRBJ2-7; cdr3_aa: CASRPGTQDYEQYF; cdr3_nt: TGTGCCAGCAGACCCGGGACACAAGACTACGAGCAGTACTTC
v_call: TRBV10-1; d_call: TRBD1; clone_size: few; j_call: TRBJ2-7; cdr3_aa: CASSASGGDPYEQYF; cdr3_nt: TGCGCCAGCAGTGCCTCAGGGGGCGATCCCTACGAGCAGTACTTC
v_call: TRBV7-8; d_call: -; clone_size: -; j_call: TRBJ2-1; cdr3_aa: CASSLEPVIGIGSYNEQFF; cdr3_nt: TGTGCCAGCAGCTTAGAGCCGGTTATAGGAATAGGGTCCTACAATGAGCAGTTCTTC
v_call: TRBV4-3; d_call: -; clone_size: -; j_call: TRBJ2-2; cdr3_aa: CASSQDMAVGELFF; cdr3_nt: TGCGCCAGCAGCCAAGATATGGCAGTCGGGGAGCTGTTTTTT
v_call: TRBV19; d_call: -; clone_size: -; j_call: TRBJ1-5; cdr3_aa: CASSMIRGGNQPQHF; cdr3_nt: TGTGCCAGTAGTATGATTCGGGGTGGCAATCAGCCCCAGCATTTT
v_call: TRBV7-9; d_call: -; clone_size: once; j_call: TRBJ2-7; cdr3_aa: CASSVPGSSYEQYF; cdr3_nt: TGTGCCAGCAGCGTCCCAGGGAGCTCCTACGAGCAGTACTTC
v_call: TRBV28; d_call: TRBD2; clone_size: -; j_call: TRBJ2-7; cdr3_aa: CASSSPGTRSYEQYF; cdr3_nt: TGTGCCAGCAGCAGTCCCGGGACTAGATCCTACGAGCAGTACTTC
v_call: TRBV5-1; d_call: TRBD1; clone_size: -; j_call: TRBJ1-2; cdr3_aa: CASSLGQGALLWIF; cdr3_nt: TGCGCCAGCAGCTTGGGACAGGGAGCCCTTCTATGGATCTTC
v_call: TRBV18; d_call: -; clone_size: -; j_call: TRBJ1-1; cdr3_aa: CASSPPVRGVRGTEAFF; cdr3_nt: TGTGCCAGCTCACCACCCGTTAGGGGAGTAAGAGGCACTGAAGCTTTCTTT
v_call: TRBV18; d_call: TRBD1; clone_size: once; j_call: TRBJ2-3; cdr3_aa: CASSPRTGGSTDTQYF; cdr3_nt: TGTGCCAGCTCACCCCGGACAGGGGGGAGCACAGATACGCAGTATTTT
v_call: TRBV5-4; d_call: TRBD2; clone_size: -; j_call: TRBJ2-6; cdr3_aa: CASTLGGSGANVLTF; cdr3_nt: TGTGCCAGCACCCTGGGGGGGTCTGGGGCCAACGTCCTGACTTTC
v_call: TRBV2; d_call: -; clone_size: few; j_call: TRBJ2-1; cdr3_aa: CASRTGLRAYNEQFF; cdr3_nt: TGTGCCAGCAGAACAGGATTGCGAGCCTACAATGAGCAGTTCTTC
v_call: TRBV11-2; d_call: -; clone_size: -; j_call: TRBJ2-5; cdr3_aa: CASSEAPGKAKETQYF; cdr3_nt: TGTGCCAGCAGCGAGGCGCCAGGAAAAGCGAAAGAGACCCAGTACTTC
v_call: TRBV10-1; d_call: -; clone_size: -; j_call: TRBJ2-4; cdr3_aa: CASSDVGGDIQYF; cdr3_nt: TGCGCCAGCAGTGACGTAGGGGGGGACATTCAGTACTTC
v_call: TRBV28; d_call: -; clone_size: -; j_call: TRBJ1-5; cdr3_aa: CASSFGGRYPYSNQPQHF; cdr3_nt: TGTGCCAGCAGCTTTGGGGGGCGATATCCCTATAGCAATCAGCCCCAGCATTTT
v_call: TRBV28; d_call: TRBD2; clone_size: -; j_call: TRBJ2-5; cdr3_aa: CASMGGVETQYF; cdr3_nt: TGTGCCAGCATGGGGGGGGTGGAGACCCAGTACTTC
v_call: TRBV5-6; d_call: TRBD1; clone_size: -; j_call: TRBJ2-1; cdr3_aa: CASSRPGGYNEQFF; cdr3_nt: TGTGCCAGCAGCCGGCCAGGGGGCTACAATGAGCAGTTCTTC
v_call: TRBV7-3; d_call: TRBD1; clone_size: -; j_call: TRBJ1-6; cdr3_aa: CASRLQGNSPLHF; cdr3_nt: TGTGCCAGCAGGCTACAGGGGAATTCACCCCTCCACTTT
v_call: TRBV5-1; d_call: -; clone_size: -; j_call: TRBJ2-7; cdr3_aa: CASSKVGIDYEQYF; cdr3_nt: TGCGCCAGCAGCAAGGTAGGAATAGACTACGAGCAGTACTTC
v_call: TRBV29-1; d_call: -; clone_size: -; j_call: TRBJ2-7; cdr3_aa: CSAESGTPNNEQYF; cdr3_nt: TGCAGCGCTGAATCGGGCACGCCCAACAACGAGCAGTACTTC
v_call: TRBV6-5; d_call: -; clone_size: few; j_call: TRBJ1-5; cdr3_aa: CASSSRGPDQPQHF; cdr3_nt: TGTGCCAGCAGTTCCAGGGGACCCGATCAGCCCCAGCATTTT
v_call: TRBV6-5; d_call: TRBD1; clone_size: -; j_call: TRBJ2-1; cdr3_aa: CASSYSWDSSYNEQFF; cdr3_nt: TGTGCCAGCAGTTACTCGTGGGACAGCTCCTACAATGAGCAGTTCTTC
v_call: TRBV19; d_call: TRBD1; clone_size: -; j_call: TRBJ2-2; cdr3_aa: CASSIAGTGRYPGELFF; cdr3_nt: TGTGCCAGTAGTATAGCGGGGACAGGGAGATACCCCGGGGAGCTGTTTTTT
v_call: TRBV7-9; d_call: -; clone_size: -; j_call: TRBJ1-5; cdr3_aa: CASSLGPVEQPQHF; cdr3_nt: TGTGCCAGCAGCTTGGGCCCGGTTGAGCAGCCCCAGCATTTT